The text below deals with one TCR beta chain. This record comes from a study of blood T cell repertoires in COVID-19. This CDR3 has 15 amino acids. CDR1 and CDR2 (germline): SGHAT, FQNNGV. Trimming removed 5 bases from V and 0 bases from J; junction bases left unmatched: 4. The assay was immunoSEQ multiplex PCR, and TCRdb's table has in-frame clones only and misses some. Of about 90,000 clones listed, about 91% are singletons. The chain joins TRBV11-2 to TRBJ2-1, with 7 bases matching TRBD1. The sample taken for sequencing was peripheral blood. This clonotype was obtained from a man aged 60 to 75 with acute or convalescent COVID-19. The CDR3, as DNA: TGTGCCAGCAGCCCCCGACAGGGCTCCTACAATGAGCAGTTCTTC. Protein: CASSPRQGSYNEQFF.